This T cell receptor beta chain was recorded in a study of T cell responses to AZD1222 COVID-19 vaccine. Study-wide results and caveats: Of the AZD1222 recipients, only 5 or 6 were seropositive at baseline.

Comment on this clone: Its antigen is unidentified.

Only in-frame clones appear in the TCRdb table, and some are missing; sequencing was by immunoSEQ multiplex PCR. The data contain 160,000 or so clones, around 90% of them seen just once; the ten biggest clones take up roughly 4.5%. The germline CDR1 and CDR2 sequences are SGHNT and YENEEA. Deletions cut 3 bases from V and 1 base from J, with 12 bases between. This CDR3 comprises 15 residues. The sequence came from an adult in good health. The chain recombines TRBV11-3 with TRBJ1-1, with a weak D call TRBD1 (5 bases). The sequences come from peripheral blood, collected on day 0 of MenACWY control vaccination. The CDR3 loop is CASSLGGVGNTEAFF. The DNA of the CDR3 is TGTGCCAGCAGCTTGGGGGGGGTAGGGAACACTGAAGCTTTCTTT.